This T cell receptor beta chain originates from a study of Graves' ophthalmopathy and Graves' hyperthyroidism. The study, taken as a whole, reports: Predictions made by the model for ophthalmopathy progression reached approximately 71% sensitivity and about 72% specificity.

To note about this clonotype: Antigen specificity is unknown. No conserved phenylalanine or tryptophan is present at the end of the CDR3, so a read error is the likely explanation. The DNA is omitted, as the CDR3 cannot be located on it reliably, and the CDR3 follows TCRdb's listing.

TCR beta CDR3 amplification used RNA transcripts. First-round RT-PCR employed HTBI primers, with a second-round multiplex PCR after it. TCRdb reprocessed the multiplex PCR reads via MiXCR and lists one record per CDR3 protein. The data show around 1,200,000 distinct CDR3 sequences, with about two fifths seen just once and over 8.5% held by the top ten. Source material: peripheral blood or thyroid tissue (not recorded which). The receptor was isolated from an adult man with Graves' hyperthyroidism.

CDR3 protein: CAISVAAGGI. The chain couples TRBV10-3 to TRBJ2-7; the table gives TRBD1 as D, unverified against the DNA. Including both end residues, the CDR3 is 10 amino acids long. Germline loops: CDR1 ENHRY, CDR2 SYGVKD.